The clone carrying this T cell receptor beta chain came up a few times. This sample was taken from a study of blood T cell repertoires in COVID-19. Background on the study: T cells, B-cell-depleted T cells, or PBMCs provided the cDNA or gDNA that served as material.

Sequencing used immunoSEQ multiplex PCR; TCRdb keeps in-frame clones, though not all of them. The table includes 450,000 or so clones, roughly 90% detected once. The V end lost 1 base, the J end lost 7 bases, and 7 bases lay between the germline ends. CDR3 length: 12 residues. Germline lookup yields CDR1 SEHNR and CDR2 FQNEAQ (reference sequence). V is TRBV7-9 and J is TRBJ1-1; D unresolved. Sequencing input: peripheral blood. This sequence was found in a man aged 18 to 29 with COVID-19, enrolled during active disease. Here the CDR3 reads CASSLGSGEAFF. The CDR3 DNA is TGTGCCAGCAGCTTAGGATCGGGTGAAGCTTTCTTT.